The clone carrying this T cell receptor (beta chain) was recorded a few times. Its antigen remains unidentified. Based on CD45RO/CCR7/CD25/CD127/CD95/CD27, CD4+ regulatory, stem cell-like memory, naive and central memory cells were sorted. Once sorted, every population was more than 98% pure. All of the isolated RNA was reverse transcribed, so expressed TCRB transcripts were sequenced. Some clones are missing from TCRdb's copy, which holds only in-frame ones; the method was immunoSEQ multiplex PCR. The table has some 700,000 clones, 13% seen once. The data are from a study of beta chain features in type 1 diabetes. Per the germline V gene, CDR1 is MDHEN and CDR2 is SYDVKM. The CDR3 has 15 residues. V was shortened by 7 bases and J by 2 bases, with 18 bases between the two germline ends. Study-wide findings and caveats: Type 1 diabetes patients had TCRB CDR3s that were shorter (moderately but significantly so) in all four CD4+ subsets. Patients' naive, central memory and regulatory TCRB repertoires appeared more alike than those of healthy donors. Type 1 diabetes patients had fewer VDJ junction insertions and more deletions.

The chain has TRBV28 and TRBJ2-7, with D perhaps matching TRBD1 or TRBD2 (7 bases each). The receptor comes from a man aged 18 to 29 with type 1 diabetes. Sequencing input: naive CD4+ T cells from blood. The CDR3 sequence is CASIEGGDRAYEQYF. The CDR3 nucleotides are TGTGCCAGCATCGAGGGAGGGGACAGAGCCTACGAGCAGTACTTC.